Listed here are 6 T cell receptor beta chains from one sample, sequenced in a study of T cell changes during pregnancy in multiple sclerosis. Using immunoSEQ multiplex PCR, the repertoire was profiled, and TCRdb retains in-frame clones only, with some absent. In the table there are about 53,000 clones, over 85% of which are singletons. This material consisted of CD8+ T cells from peripheral blood mononuclear cells, taken before pregnancy. The receptors were gathered from a female donor with multiple sclerosis, enrolled in a pregnancy study.

This clone was found once. The rearrangement links TRBV29-1 to TRBJ2-5, with 7 bases matching TRBD1. Trimming removed 1 base from V and 1 base from J; junction bases left unmatched: 3. The length of the CDR3 is 14 residues. Germline CDR1 and CDR2: SQVTM and ANQGSEA. The CDR3 spells CSVEAPGGQETQYF. The CDR3 DNA follows: TGCAGCGTTGAAGCGCCAGGGGGCCAAGAGACCCAGTACTTC.

This sequence joins TRBV10-1 and TRBJ2-1, with 14 nucleotides matching TRBD2. CDR1 WNHNN and CDR2 SYGVQD come from the germline V gene (reference sequence). The ends lost 2 bases at V and 4 bases at J; junction bases unmatched: 10. The CDR3 totals 19 residues. CDR3 nucleotides: TGCGCCAGCAGTGAGCCGCGACGGACTAGCGGGGGGCGGTACAATGAGCAGTTCTTC. As protein: CASSEPRRTSGGRYNEQFF.

The gene calls are TRBV5-1 and TRBJ1-2, with D maybe TRBD1 (6 bases). Germline CDR1 reads SGHRS; CDR2 reads YFSETQ. V was shortened by 0 bases and J by 0 bases, with 12 bases between the two germline ends. CDR3 length: 16 residues. The CDR3 coding sequence is TGCGCCAGCAGCTTGGGGGTTGGGACAACTAACTATGGCTACACCTTC. It encodes CASSLGVGTTNYGYTF.

This chain links TRBV27 with TRBJ2-3; no reliable D call. Germline assignment: CDR1 MNHEY and CDR2 SMNVEV (reference sequence). V was clipped by 3 bases and J by 2 bases, with 3 bases between them. The CDR3 sequence is 12 residues long. CDR3 amino acids: CASSFSTDTQYF. The CDR3 nucleotides are TGTGCCAGCAGTTTCTCCACAGATACGCAGTATTTT.

A single count supports this clone. The chain carries TRBV19 and TRBJ2-4, with D possibly matching TRBD1 (6 bases). Germline V gene lookup returns CDR1 LNHDA and CDR2 SQIVND (reference sequence). The CDR3 contains 15 residues. V was shortened by 3 bases and J by 0 bases, with 9 bases between the two germline ends. CDR3 bases: TGTGCCAGTAGTATCCCCAGGGGAGCCAAAAACATTCAGTACTTC. Amino acids: CASSIPRGAKNIQYF.

This chain connects TRBV5-1 to TRBJ1-1, with no clear D. CDR3 length: 13 residues. Germline CDR1 and CDR2: SGHRS and YFSETQ. Deletions cut 1 base from V and 0 bases from J, with 4 bases between. In DNA, the CDR3 is TGCGCCAGCAGCTTGTCAGTGAACACTGAAGCTTTCTTT. This gives the protein CASSLSVNTEAFF.